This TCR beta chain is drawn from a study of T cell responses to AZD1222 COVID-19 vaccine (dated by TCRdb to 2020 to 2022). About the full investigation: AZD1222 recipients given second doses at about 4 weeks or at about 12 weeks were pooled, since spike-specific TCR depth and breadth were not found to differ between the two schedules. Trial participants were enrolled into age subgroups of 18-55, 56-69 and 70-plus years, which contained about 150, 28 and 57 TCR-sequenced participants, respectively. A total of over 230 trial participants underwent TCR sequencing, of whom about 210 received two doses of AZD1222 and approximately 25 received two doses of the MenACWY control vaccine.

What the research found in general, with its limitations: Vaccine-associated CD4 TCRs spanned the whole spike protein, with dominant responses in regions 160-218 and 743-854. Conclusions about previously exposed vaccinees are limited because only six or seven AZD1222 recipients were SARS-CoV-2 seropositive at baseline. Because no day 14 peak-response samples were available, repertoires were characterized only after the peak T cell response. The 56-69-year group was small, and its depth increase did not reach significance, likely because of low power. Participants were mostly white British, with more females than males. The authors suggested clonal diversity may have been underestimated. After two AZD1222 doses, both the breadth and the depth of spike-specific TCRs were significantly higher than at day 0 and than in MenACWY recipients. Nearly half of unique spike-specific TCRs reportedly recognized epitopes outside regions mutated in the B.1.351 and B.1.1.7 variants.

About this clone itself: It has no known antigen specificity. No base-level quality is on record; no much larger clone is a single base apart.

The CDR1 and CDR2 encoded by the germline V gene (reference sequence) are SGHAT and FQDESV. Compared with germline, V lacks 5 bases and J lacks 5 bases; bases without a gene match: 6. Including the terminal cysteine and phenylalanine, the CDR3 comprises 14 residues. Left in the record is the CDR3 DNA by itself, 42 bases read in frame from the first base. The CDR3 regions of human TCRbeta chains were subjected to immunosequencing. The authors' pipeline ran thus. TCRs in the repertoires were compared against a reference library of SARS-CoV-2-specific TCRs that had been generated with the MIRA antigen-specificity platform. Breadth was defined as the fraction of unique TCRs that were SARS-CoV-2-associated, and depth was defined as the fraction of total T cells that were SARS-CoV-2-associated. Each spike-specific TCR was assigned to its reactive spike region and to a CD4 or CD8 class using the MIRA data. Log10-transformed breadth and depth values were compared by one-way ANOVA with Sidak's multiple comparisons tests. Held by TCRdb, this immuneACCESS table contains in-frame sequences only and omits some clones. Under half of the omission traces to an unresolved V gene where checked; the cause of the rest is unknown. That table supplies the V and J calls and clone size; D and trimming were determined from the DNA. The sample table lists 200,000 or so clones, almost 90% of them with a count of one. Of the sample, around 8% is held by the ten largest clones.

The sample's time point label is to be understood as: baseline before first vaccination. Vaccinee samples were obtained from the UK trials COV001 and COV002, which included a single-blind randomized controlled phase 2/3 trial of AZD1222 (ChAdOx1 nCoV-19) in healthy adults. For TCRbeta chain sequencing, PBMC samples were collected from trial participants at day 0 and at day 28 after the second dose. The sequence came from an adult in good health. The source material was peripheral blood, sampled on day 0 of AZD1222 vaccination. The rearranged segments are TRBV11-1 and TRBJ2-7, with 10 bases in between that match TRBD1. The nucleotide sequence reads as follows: TGTGCCAGCAGCCGGACAGGGGGTGGAAACGAGCAGTACTTC. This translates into CASSRTGGGNEQYF.